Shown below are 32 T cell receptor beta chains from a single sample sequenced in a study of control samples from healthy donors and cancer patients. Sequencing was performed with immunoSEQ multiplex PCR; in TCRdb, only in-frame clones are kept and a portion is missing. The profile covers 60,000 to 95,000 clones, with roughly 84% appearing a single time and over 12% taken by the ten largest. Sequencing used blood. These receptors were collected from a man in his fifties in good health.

CDR3 nucleotides: TGCGCCAGCAGCCAAGATCAGGGAAAGAGTGAAAAACTGTTTTTT. This gives the protein CASSQDQGKSEKLFF. The rearrangement uses TRBV4-3 and TRBJ1-4, with D maybe TRBD1 (5 bases). The CDR3 runs to 15 residues. The ends were cut back, 0 bases at V and 7 bases at J, with 12 bases in the middle. The germline V gene encodes CDR1 LGHNA and CDR2 YSLEER.

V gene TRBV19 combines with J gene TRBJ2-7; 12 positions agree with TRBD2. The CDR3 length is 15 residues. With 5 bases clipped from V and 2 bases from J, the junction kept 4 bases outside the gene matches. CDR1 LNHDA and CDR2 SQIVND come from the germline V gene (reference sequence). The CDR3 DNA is TGTGCCAGTAGTTTTGGACTAGCGGGACCCTACGAGCAGTACTTC. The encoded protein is CASSFGLAGPYEQYF.

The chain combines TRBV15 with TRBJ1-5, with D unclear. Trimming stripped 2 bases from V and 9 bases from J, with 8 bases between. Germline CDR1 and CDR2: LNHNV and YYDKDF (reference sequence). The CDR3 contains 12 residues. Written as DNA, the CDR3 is TGTGCCACCAGCAGACGGGAAGGGCCCCAGCATTTT. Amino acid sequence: CATSRREGPQHF.

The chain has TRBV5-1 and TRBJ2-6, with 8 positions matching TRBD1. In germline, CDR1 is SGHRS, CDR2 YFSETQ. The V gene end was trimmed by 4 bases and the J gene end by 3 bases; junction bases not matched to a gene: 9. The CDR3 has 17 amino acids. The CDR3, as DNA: TGCGCCAGCAGCCACGGACAGGGCGGGCATGGGGCCAACGTCCTGACTTTC. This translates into CASSHGQGGHGANVLTF. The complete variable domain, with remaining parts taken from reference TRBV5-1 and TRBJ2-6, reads KAGVTQTPRYLIKTRGQQVTLSCSPISGHRSVSWYQQTPGQGLQFLFEYFSETQRNKGNFPGRFSGRQFSNSRSEMNVSTLELGDSALYLCASSHGQGGHGANVLTFGAGSRLTVL.

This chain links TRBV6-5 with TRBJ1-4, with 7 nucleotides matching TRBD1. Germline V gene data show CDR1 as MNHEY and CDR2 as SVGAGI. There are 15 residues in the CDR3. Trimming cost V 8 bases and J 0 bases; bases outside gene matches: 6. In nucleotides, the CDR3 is TGTGCCAGCCGACAGGGAATGGCAACTAATGAAAAACTGTTTTTT. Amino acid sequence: CASRQGMATNEKLFF.

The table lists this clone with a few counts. The CDR3 here is CASSLDTGGGGYTF. Written as DNA, the CDR3 is TGCGCCAGCAGCTTGGATACAGGGGGCGGTGGCTACACCTTC. This chain uses TRBV5-1 with TRBJ1-2, with TRBD1 matching 9 bases. Germline lookup yields CDR1 SGHRS and CDR2 YFSETQ. Germline trimming cut 0 bases from V and 7 bases from J; bases unmatched to any gene: 4. The CDR3 covers 14 residues.

CDR3 coding DNA: TGTGCCAGCAGCCCAACGGTGGCAGGCTCCTACGAGCAGTACTTC. Translated, it gives CASSPTVAGSYEQYF. This chain joins TRBV11-2 and TRBJ2-7; D ambiguous. V was pared by 5 bases and J by 0 bases, with 14 bases between. CDR3 length: 15 residues. Per germline, CDR1 SGHAT and CDR2 FQNNGV.

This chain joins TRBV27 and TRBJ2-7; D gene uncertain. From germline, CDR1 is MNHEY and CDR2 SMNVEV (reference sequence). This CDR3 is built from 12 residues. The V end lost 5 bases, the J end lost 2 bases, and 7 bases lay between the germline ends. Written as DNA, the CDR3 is TGTGCCAGCAGTCCGCAACCCTACGAGCAGTACTTC. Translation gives CASSPQPYEQYF.

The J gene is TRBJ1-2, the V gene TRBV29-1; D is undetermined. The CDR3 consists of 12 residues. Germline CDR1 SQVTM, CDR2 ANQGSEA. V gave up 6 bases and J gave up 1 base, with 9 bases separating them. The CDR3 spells CSVGELNYGYTF. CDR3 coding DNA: TGCAGCGTCGGCGAGCTTAACTATGGCTACACCTTC.

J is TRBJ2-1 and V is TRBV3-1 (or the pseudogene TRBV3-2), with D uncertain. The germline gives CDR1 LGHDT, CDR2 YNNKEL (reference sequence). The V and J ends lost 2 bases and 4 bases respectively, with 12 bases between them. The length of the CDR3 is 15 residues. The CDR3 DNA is TGTGCCAGCAGCCAACGGCAGGACCCTTACAATGAGCAGTTCTTC. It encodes CASSQRQDPYNEQFF.

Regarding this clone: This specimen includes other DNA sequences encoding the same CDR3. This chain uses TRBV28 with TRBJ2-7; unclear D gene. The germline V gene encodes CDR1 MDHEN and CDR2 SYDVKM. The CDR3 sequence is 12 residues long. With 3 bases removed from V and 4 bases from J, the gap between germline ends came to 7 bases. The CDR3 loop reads CASSLSRYEQYF. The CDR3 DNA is TGTGCCAGCAGTTTGTCCCGTTACGAGCAGTACTTC.

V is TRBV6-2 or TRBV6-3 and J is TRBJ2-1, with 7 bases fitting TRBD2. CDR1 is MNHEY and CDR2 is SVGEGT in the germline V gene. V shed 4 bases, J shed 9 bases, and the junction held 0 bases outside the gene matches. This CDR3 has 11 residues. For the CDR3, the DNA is TGTGCCAGCAGTTCGGGGGGTGAGCAGTTCTTC. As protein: CASSSGGEQFF.

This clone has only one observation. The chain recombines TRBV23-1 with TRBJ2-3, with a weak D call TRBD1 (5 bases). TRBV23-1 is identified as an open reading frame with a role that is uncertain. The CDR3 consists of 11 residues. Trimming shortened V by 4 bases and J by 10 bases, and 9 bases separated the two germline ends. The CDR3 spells CASSLRDPQYF. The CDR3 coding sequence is TGCGCCAGCAGTCTCAGGGATCCGCAGTATTTT.

The CDR3 loop is CASSIWAGARSGANVLTF. The CDR3 DNA is TGTGCCAGTAGTATTTGGGCCGGAGCGAGGTCCGGGGCCAACGTCCTGACTTTC. The chain uses TRBV19 and TRBJ2-6; no definite D call. Germline V gene lookup returns CDR1 LNHDA and CDR2 SQIVND (reference sequence). This CDR3 comprises 18 residues. V lost 3 bases to trimming and J lost 4 bases, with 19 bases between them.

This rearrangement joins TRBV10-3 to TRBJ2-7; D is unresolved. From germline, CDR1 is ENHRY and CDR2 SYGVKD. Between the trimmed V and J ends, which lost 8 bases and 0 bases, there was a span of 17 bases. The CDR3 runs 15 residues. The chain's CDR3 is CAIDKLTRISYEQYF. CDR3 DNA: TGTGCCATCGACAAACTAACAAGGATCTCCTACGAGCAGTACTTC.

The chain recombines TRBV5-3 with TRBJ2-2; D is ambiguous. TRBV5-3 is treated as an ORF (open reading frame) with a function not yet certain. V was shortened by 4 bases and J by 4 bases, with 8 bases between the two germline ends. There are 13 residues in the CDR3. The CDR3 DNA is TGTGCCAGAAGCCCTCCGGGCACCGGGGAGCTGTTTTTT. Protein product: CARSPPGTGELFF.

The CDR3 nucleotides are TGCGCCAGCAGCCAAGAGACAGGGGGCGCAACGGATACGCAGTATTTT. Protein: CASSQETGGATDTQYF. The J gene is TRBJ2-3, the V gene TRBV4-1, with 10 nucleotides matching TRBD1. This CDR3 is 16 amino acids long. Germline V gene lookup returns CDR1 MGHRA and CDR2 YSYEKL. Germline trimming cut 0 bases from V and 6 bases from J; bases unmatched to any gene: 6.

The CDR3 nucleotides are TGTGCCAGTAGTTTCGGCCAGCGCAAACAAGAGACCCAGTACTTC. Its translation: CASSFGQRKQETQYF. This chain connects TRBV19 to TRBJ2-5; D is undetermined. Trimming left V 5 bases short and J 2 bases short, with 15 bases between. The CDR3 has 15 amino acids. Germline V CDR1 and CDR2: LNHDA, SQIVND (reference sequence).

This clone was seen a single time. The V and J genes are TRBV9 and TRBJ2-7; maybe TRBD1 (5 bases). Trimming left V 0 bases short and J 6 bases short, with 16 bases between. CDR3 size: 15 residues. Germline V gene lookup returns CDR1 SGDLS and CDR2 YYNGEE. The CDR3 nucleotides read TGTGCCAGCAGCGTAGGGGTCGATGCTAGGGGCGAGCAGTACTTC. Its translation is CASSVGVDARGEQYF.

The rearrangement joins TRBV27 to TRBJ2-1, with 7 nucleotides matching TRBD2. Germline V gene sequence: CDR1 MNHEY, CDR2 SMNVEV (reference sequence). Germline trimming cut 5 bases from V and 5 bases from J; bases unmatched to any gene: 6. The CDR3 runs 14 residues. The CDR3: CASSKAGYHNEQFF. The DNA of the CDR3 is TGTGCCAGCAGTAAAGCGGGATACCACAATGAGCAGTTCTTC.

CDR3 DNA sequence: TGTGCCAGCACCGGGACAGAGAGTGTCCAGTACTTC. Residues: CASTGTESVQYF. The chain carries TRBV28 and TRBJ2-5; 7 nucleotides line up with TRBD1. The CDR3 totals 12 residues. In germline, CDR1 is MDHEN, CDR2 SYDVKM. J lost 10 bases, V lost 7 bases, and 9 bases had no gene match. The full variable domain, with the rest looked up from reference TRBV28 and TRBJ2-5, is DVKVTQSSRYLVKRTGEKVFLECVQDMDHENMFWYRQDPGLGLRLIYFSYDVKMKEKGDIPEGYSVSREKKERFSLILESASTNQTSMYLCASTGTESVQYFGPGTRLLVL.

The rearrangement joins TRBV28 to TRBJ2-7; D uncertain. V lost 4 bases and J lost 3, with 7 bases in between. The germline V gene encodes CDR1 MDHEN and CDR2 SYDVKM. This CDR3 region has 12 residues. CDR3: CASSSFYYEQYF. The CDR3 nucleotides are TGTGCCAGCAGTTCATTCTACTACGAGCAGTACTTC.

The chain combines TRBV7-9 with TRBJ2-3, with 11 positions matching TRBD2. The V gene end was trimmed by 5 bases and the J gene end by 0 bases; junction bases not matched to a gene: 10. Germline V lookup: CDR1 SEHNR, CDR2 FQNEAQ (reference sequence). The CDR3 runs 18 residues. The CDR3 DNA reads TGTGCCAGCAGCCCGCGGAAGAGGACTAGCGGGAGCACAGATACGCAGTATTTT. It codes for CASSPRKRTSGSTDTQYF.

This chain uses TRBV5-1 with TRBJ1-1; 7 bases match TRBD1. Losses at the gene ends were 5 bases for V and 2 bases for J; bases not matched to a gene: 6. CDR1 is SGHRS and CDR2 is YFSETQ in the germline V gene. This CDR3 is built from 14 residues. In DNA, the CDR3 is TGCGCCAGCAGTTACAGGGGTCCCAACACTGAAGCTTTCTTT. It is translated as CASSYRGPNTEAFF.

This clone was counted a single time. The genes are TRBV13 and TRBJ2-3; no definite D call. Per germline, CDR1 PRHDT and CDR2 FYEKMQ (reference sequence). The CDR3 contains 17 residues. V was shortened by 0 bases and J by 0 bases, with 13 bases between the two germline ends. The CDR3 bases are TGTGCCAGCAGCTTAGGCATAGACCAAACTAGCACAGATACGCAGTATTTT. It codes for CASSLGIDQTSTDTQYF.

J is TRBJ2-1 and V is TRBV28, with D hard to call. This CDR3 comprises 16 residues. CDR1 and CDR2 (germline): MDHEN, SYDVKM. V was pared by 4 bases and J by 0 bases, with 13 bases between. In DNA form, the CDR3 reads TGTGCCAGCAGTTCCCCCTCAGCCGGCTCCTACAATGAGCAGTTCTTC. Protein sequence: CASSSPSAGSYNEQFF.

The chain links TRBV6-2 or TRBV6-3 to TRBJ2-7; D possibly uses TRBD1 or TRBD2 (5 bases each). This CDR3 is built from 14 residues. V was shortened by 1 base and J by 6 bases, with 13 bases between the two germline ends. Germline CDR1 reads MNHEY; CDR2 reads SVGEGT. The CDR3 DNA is TGTGCCAGCAGTTACTACCCCCCAGGGACCGAGCAGTACTTC. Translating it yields CASSYYPPGTEQYF.

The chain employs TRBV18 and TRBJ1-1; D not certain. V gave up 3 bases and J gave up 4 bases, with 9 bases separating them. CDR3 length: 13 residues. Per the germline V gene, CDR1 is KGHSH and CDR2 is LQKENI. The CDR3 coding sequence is TGTGCCAGCTCACCGAGGCAATCCACTGAAGCTTTCTTT. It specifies CASSPRQSTEAFF.

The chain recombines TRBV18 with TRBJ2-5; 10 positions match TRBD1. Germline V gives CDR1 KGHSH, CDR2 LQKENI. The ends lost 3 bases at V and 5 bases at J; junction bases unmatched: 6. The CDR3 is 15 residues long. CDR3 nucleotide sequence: TGTGCCAGCTCACCGGGGACAGGGGACCTTGAGACCCAGTACTTC. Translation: CASSPGTGDLETQYF.

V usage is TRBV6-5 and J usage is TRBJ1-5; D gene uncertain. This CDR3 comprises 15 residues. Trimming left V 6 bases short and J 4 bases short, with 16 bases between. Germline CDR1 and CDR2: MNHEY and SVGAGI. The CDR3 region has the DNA TGTGCCAGCAGCCAGCTACCTCGGAGAAATCAGCCCCAGCATTTT. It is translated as CASSQLPRRNQPQHF.

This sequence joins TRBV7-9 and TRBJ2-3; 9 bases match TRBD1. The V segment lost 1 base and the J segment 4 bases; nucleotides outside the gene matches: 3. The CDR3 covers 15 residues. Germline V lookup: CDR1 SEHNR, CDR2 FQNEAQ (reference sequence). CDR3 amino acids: CASSLVWTGADTQYF. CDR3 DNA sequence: TGTGCCAGCAGCTTAGTCTGGACAGGGGCAGATACGCAGTATTTT. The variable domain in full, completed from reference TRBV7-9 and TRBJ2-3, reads DTGVSQNPRHKITKRGQNVTFRCDPISEHNRLYWYRQTLGQGPEFLTYFQNEAQLEKSRLLSDRFSAERPKGSFSTLEIQRTEQGDSAMYLCASSLVWTGADTQYFGPGTRLTVL.

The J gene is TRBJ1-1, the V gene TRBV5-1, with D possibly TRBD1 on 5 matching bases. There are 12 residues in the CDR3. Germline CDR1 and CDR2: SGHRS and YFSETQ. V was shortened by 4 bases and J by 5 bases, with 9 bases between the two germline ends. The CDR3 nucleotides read TGCGCCAGCAGCGCCACAGGAACTGAAGCTTTCTTT. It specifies CASSATGTEAFF. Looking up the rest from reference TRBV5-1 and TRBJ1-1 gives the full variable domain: KAGVTQTPRYLIKTRGQQVTLSCSPISGHRSVSWYQQTPGQGLQFLFEYFSETQRNKGNFPGRFSGRQFSNSRSEMNVSTLELGDSALYLCASSATGTEAFFGQGTRLTVV.